These T cell receptor beta chains were read from a single sample in a study of control samples from healthy donors and cancer patients. Here immunoSEQ multiplex PCR was the method, and the copy in TCRdb shows in-frame clones only, minus some. Here the sample table reports under 200,000 clones. Input material: blood. The receptor set was obtained from a woman younger than 45 in good health. Both conserved end residues are part of each CDR3. The D gene is left open where the match is weak.

TGTGCCAGCAGCCAAAGCTCACAGGGGGCTTTCTTT | CASSQSSQGAFF | TRBJ1-1 | TRBV3-1/TRBV3-2 | TRBD1
TGTGCCAGCAGCCAAGTGGGGGACAGACCGAACACTGAAGCTTTCTTT | CASSQVGDRPNTEAFF | TRBJ1-1 | TRBV4-2 | TRBD1
TGTGCCAGCAGCCCTTTGGGGGCGATTAGCAATCAGCCCCAGCATTTT | CASSPLGAISNQPQHF | TRBJ1-5 | TRBV7-2 | -
TGCGCCAGCAGGCTAACCTATAGCAATCAGCCCCAGCATTTT | CASRLTYSNQPQHF | TRBJ1-5 | TRBV5-1 | -
TGTGCCAGCTCACCGGAGACAGGTGGCTACACCTTC | CASSPETGGYTF | TRBJ1-2 | TRBV18 | -
TGTGCCAGTAGTATACCGTACCAGCCCCAGCATTTT | CASSIPYQPQHF | TRBJ1-5 | TRBV19 | -
TGTGCCAGCAGCCTCAAGGGGGAGAACACTGAAGCTTTCTTT | CASSLKGENTEAFF | TRBJ1-1 | TRBV9 | -
TGTGCCAGCAGTGCCAATCACAGGGCGAACACTGAAGCTTTCTTT | CASSANHRANTEAFF | TRBJ1-1 | TRBV28 | -
TGTGCCAGCAGCCACCACAGGGGAGAGCAGTACTTC | CASSHHRGEQYF | TRBJ2-7 | TRBV3-1/TRBV3-2 | TRBD1
TGTGCCAGCAGTCATACAGCGGGGGGGCTGTACAATGAGCAGTTCTTC | CASSHTAGGLYNEQFF | TRBJ2-1 | TRBV6-6 | TRBD2
TGTGCCTGGAGTACCAGGGATTCACCCCTCCACTTT | CAWSTRDSPLHF | TRBJ1-6 | TRBV30 | -
TGCGCCAGCAGCCAAGATCGAGGGGGTCTTGGCTACACCTTC | CASSQDRGGLGYTF | TRBJ1-2 | TRBV4-3 | -
TGTGCCAGCAGCCCGAACACTGAAGCTTTCTTT | CASSPNTEAFF | TRBJ1-1 | TRBV5-5 | -
TGTGCCAGCAGTGCCCAGGGGGCGCGAGCTTTCTTT | CASSAQGARAFF | TRBJ1-1 | TRBV12-3/TRBV12-4 | TRBD1
TGTGCCAGCTCACTGGGAGGAGGGACCACTGAAGCTTTCTTT | CASSLGGGTTEAFF | TRBJ1-1 | TRBV18 | -
TGTGCCAGCAGCTTAGGACAGGCCAACACTGAAGCTTTCTTT | CASSLGQANTEAFF | TRBJ1-1 | TRBV7-3 | TRBD1
TGTGCCAGCAGTTACTCGGGAAGCAATCAGCCCCAGCATTTT | CASSYSGSNQPQHF | TRBJ1-5 | TRBV6-5 | -
TGTGCCAGCAGTTCGGGACAGGCCGCATATACGCAGTATTTT | CASSSGQAAYTQYF | TRBJ2-3 | TRBV28 | TRBD1
TGTGCCAGCAGCTTAACCGGGACAGGGGGCCTCTCCTACGAGCAGTACTTC | CASSLTGTGGLSYEQYF | TRBJ2-7 | TRBV5-6 | TRBD1
TGTGCCAGCAGCCCCACAGGGCTTAAGGAAAAACTGTTTTTT | CASSPTGLKEKLFF | TRBJ1-4 | TRBV28 | -
TGTGCCAGCTCACCCGACAGGGGCACTGAAGCTTTCTTT | CASSPDRGTEAFF | TRBJ1-1 | TRBV18 | TRBD1
TGTGCCAGCGGCCGGCGGATGAGCACAGATACGCAGTATTTT | CASGRRMSTDTQYF | TRBJ2-3 | TRBV7-2 | -
TGTGCCAGCAGTGCAGGCGAGAACACCGGGGAGCTGTTTTTT | CASSAGENTGELFF | TRBJ2-2 | TRBV27 | -
TGTGCCAGCAGCTCTCAGGGGGGGAACACTGAAGCTTTCTTT | CASSSQGGNTEAFF | TRBJ1-1 | TRBV7-2 | TRBD1
TGCAGCGTTGTAGGGGACACCAAGGTGGGATACAATGAGCAGTTCTTC | CSVVGDTKVGYNEQFF | TRBJ2-1 | TRBV29-1 | -
TGCGCCAGCAGCCAATTGGGACAGGGGCCGCCTTTGACCCAGTACTTC | CASSQLGQGPPLTQYF | TRBJ2-5 | TRBV4-1 | TRBD1
TGCGCCAGCAGACAAACAGGGGACTGGAATGAAAAACTGTTTTTT | CASRQTGDWNEKLFF | TRBJ1-4 | TRBV5-1 | TRBD1
TGTGCCAGCAGTCCGCAAGGGGATACGCAGTATTTT | CASSPQGDTQYF | TRBJ2-3 | TRBV27 | -
TGTGCCAGCAGCGCCGGGACACACCAAGAGACCCAGTACTTC | CASSAGTHQETQYF | TRBJ2-5 | TRBV9 | -
TGTGCCAGCAGTTTAGAGGCAGGGGTTCCTTTCTTT | CASSLEAGVPFF | TRBJ1-1 | TRBV12-3/TRBV12-4 | -
TGCGCCAGCAGCCAAGGGGGGGGGTATTCACCCCTCCACTTT | CASSQGGGYSPLHF | TRBJ1-6 | TRBV4-3 | -
TGTGCCAGCAGTTTAGGGGCATATTCACCCCTCCACTTT | CASSLGAYSPLHF | TRBJ1-6 | TRBV12-3/TRBV12-4 | -
TGCGCCAGCAGCTTAACAGGGGGCACGACTGAAGCTTTCTTT | CASSLTGGTTEAFF | TRBJ1-1 | TRBV5-1 | TRBD1
TGTGCCAGCAGCCGGACCGGGACAGGGTTTTCCGATGTACCTAAAATCTATAATTCACCCCTCCACTTT | CASSRTGTGFSDVPKIYNSPLHF | TRBJ1-6 | TRBV6-2/TRBV6-3 | TRBD1
TGTGCCAGCAGTGAAAGGGATAGATATGGCTACACCTTC | CASSERDRYGYTF | TRBJ1-2 | TRBV2 | -
TGTGCCAGCAGCTTCGGGACAGGGTACTCCTACGAGCAGTACTTC | CASSFGTGYSYEQYF | TRBJ2-7 | TRBV5-5 | TRBD1
TGCGCCAGCAGCTTGGCCGGGACAAAGGGACCCTACAATGAGCAGTTCTTC | CASSLAGTKGPYNEQFF | TRBJ2-1 | TRBV5-1 | -
TGTGCCAGCAGCTTAGCGCCGGCTAGCGGGGGGCTAAATTTCTACGAGCAGTACTTC | CASSLAPASGGLNFYEQYF | TRBJ2-7 | TRBV7-6 | TRBD2
TGTGCCAGCAGCCCCGGGACAGGGGTCGAAGCTAACTATGGCTACACCTTC | CASSPGTGVEANYGYTF | TRBJ1-2 | TRBV13 | TRBD1
TGTGCCAGTTCCCAGGGTTTCGGTCAGCCCCAGCATTTT | CASSQGFGQPQHF | TRBJ1-5 | TRBV19 | -
TGTGCCAGCAGCTTTCATAGGGGGGATGAGCAGTTCTTC | CASSFHRGDEQFF | TRBJ2-1 | TRBV7-9 | -
TGTGCCAGCAGTCCAATGGACACAGATCAGCCCCAGCATTTT | CASSPMDTDQPQHF | TRBJ1-5 | TRBV6-4 | -
TGTGCCAGCAGCTTAGTTGCGCTGCGGGGTAGCACAGATACGCAGTATTTT | CASSLVALRGSTDTQYF | TRBJ2-3 | TRBV7-2 | -
TGTGCCAGCAGTGAAAGGGTGGGGGGGCCCCAAGAGACCCAGTACTTC | CASSERVGGPQETQYF | TRBJ2-5 | TRBV2 | -
TGTGCCTGGCTCAGGACGGGAAACACTGAAGCTTTCTTT | CAWLRTGNTEAFF | TRBJ1-1 | TRBV30 | -
TGCAGCGTGACAGGGCTACCTTTCTATGGCTACACCTTC | CSVTGLPFYGYTF | TRBJ1-2 | TRBV29-1 | TRBD1
TGTGCCAGCAGCCTCCATAGCGGGAACGTTTGGGGTTCACCCCTCCACTTT | CASSLHSGNVWGSPLHF | TRBJ1-6 | TRBV5-4 | -
TGTGCCAGCAACCTCCGGTCAGGCTATAATGAAAAACTGTTTTTT | CASNLRSGYNEKLFF | TRBJ1-4 | TRBV5-5 | -
TGTGCCAGCAGCCTGAGACAGGAAGCTCCCGGGGAGCTGTTTTTT | CASSLRQEAPGELFF | TRBJ2-2 | TRBV21-1 | -